The clone carrying this T cell receptor (beta chain) was counted once. Per the study methods: Nucleated cell counts were estimated from reference gene primer amplification. TCRdb keeps only in-frame clones here, not all; method: immunoSEQ multiplex PCR. D and trimming come from the DNA, and the V and J calls and clone size come from that table. Seen here are approximately 300,000 clones, less than 85% observed once, and the top ten hold around 2%. Germline lookup yields CDR1 SGHNT and CDR2 YYREEE (reference sequence). The CDR3 consists of 13 residues. V was clipped by 4 bases and J by 7 bases, with 14 bases between them. This sample is drawn from a study of blood T cell repertoires in COVID-19. Enrollees, about 18 to 89 years old, lived in 24 US areas. Clinical history reported by participants formed the basis on which cohorts were assigned. Each exposed participant met a COVID-19 case in the 2 weeks preceding study entry.

V gene TRBV5-4 combines with J gene TRBJ2-5; a weak D match, TRBD1 (6 bases). Sequencing was performed on PBMCs or T cells enriched from blood (not recorded which). The source of this sequence is a woman in her 30s who had been exposed to COVID-19. The DNA for the CDR3 is TGTGCCAGCAGCCAGGACAGAGGGGGGACCCAGTACTTC. Amino acid sequence: CASSQDRGGTQYF.